The 24 T cell receptor beta chains reported below all come from one sample, sequenced in a study of cytomegalovirus exposure and HLA in healthy donors. Both 60 Vbeta primers and 13 Jbeta primers went into the PCR. Repertoires were generated with immunoSEQ multiplex PCR, while TCRdb's copy carries only in-frame clones and drops some. This table holds 90,000 to 120,000 clones, around 80% found once. The material sequenced was PBMCs. These receptors originate from a woman between 35 and 50 years old in good health and CMV-seronegative.

This clone appeared a single time. The gene calls are TRBV7-2 and TRBJ2-7, with D maybe TRBD2 (7 bases). The ends were cut back, 5 bases at V and 3 bases at J, with 17 bases in the middle. The CDR3 contains 15 residues. Germline V lookup: CDR1 SGHTA, CDR2 FQGNSA. CDR3 DNA: TGTGCCAGCAGCCAGGGAGGGGGAATCTTCTACGAGCAGTACTTC. Amino acids: CASSQGGGIFYEQYF.

V usage is TRBV28 and J usage is TRBJ1-5, with 8 bases lining up with TRBD1. The CDR3 runs to 15 residues. CDR1 MDHEN and CDR2 SYDVKM come from the germline V gene. V shed 2 bases, J shed 7 bases, and the junction held 7 bases outside the gene matches. For the CDR3, the DNA is TGTGCCAGCAGTTTACCCGGACAGGGCGGCCAGCCCCAGCATTTT. It codes for CASSLPGQGGQPQHF.

The chain recombines TRBV2 with TRBJ2-5; D remains ambiguous. Germline CDR1 reads SNHLY; CDR2 reads FYNNEI. V dropped 4 bases and J dropped 4 bases, with 7 bases sitting between them. The CDR3 has 12 residues. DNA of the CDR3: TGTGCCAGCAGTGGTAGTGTAGAGACCCAGTACTTC. It encodes CASSGSVETQYF.

The gene calls are TRBV7-2 and TRBJ1-2; 9 bases align to TRBD1. The CDR3 is 14 amino acids. The V gene end was trimmed by 3 bases and the J gene end by 3 bases; junction bases not matched to a gene: 2. Germline CDR1 reads SGHTA; CDR2 reads FQGNSA. Written as DNA, the CDR3 is TGTGCCAGCAGCTTGGACAGGGGCTACTATGGCTACACCTTC. As protein: CASSLDRGYYGYTF.

The chain uses TRBV27 and TRBJ2-2, with 8 bases matching TRBD1. Germline assignment: CDR1 MNHEY and CDR2 SMNVEV (reference sequence). There are 18 residues in the CDR3. Unmatched junction bases numbered 17, after V lost 5 bases and J lost 6 bases. The CDR3 here is CASSHKRTGRLFAGELFF. The CDR3 region has the DNA TGTGCCAGCAGTCATAAACGGACAGGGCGACTATTCGCCGGGGAGCTGTTTTTT.

This chain's CDR3 is CASSLGSRGSNQPQHF. The CDR3 DNA reads TGTGCCAGCAGCTTAGGATCCAGGGGTAGCAATCAGCCCCAGCATTTT. The rearrangement uses TRBV7-2 and TRBJ1-5, with D tentatively TRBD1 (6 bases). Trimming took 1 base from V and 0 from J, leaving 10 bases between them. This CDR3 contains 16 residues. The germline V gene encodes CDR1 SGHTA and CDR2 FQGNSA. Together with reference TRBV7-2 and TRBJ1-5, the CDR3 gives the full variable domain: GAGVSQSPSNKVTEKGKDVELRCDPISGHTALYWYRQSLGQGLEFLIYFQGNSAPDKSGLPSDRFSAERTGGSVSTLTIQRTQQEDSAVYLCASSLGSRGSNQPQHFGDGTRLSIL.

The chain joins TRBV6-1 to TRBJ2-7, with 9 positions matching TRBD2. The CDR3 consists of 15 residues. Germline CDR1 MNHNS, CDR2 SASEGT. The V and J ends lost 2 bases and 7 bases, in that order; junction bases with no gene match: 9. The CDR3 spells CASSERLAGGMEQYF. CDR3 DNA sequence: TGTGCCAGCAGTGAAAGGTTGGCGGGGGGGATGGAGCAGTACTTC.

V is TRBV25-1 and J is TRBJ2-7, with 14 nucleotides matching TRBD2. CDR3 length: 18 amino acids. The germline V gene has CDR1 MGHDK and CDR2 SYGVNS. V was clipped by 4 bases and J by 2 bases; unmatched bases: 10. The CDR3 DNA reads as TGTGCCAGCAGTGGGACCGGGACTAGCGGGAGCCCACCCTACGAGCAGTACTTC. It is translated as CASSGTGTSGSPPYEQYF.

The gene calls are TRBV6-1 and TRBJ1-1, with TRBD1 as a possible D gene (5 bases). The CDR3 sequence is 15 residues long. Trimming stripped 10 bases from V and 2 bases from J, with 20 bases between. Germline lookup yields CDR1 MNHNS and CDR2 SASEGT. The CDR3 sequence: CATFGPRQSNTEAFF. CDR3 DNA: TGTGCCACCTTTGGGCCCCGACAGTCTAACACTGAAGCTTTCTTT.

This chain joins TRBV5-1 and TRBJ1-1; 7 bases align to TRBD1. With V trimmed by 4 bases and J by 0 bases, 6 bases remained unmatched. Germline V CDR1 and CDR2: SGHRS, YFSETQ. CDR3 length: 15 residues. CDR3 region: CASSGYRGLNTEAFF. CDR3 sequence (DNA): TGCGCCAGCAGCGGATATAGGGGGCTGAACACTGAAGCTTTCTTT.

To note about this clone: The same CDR3 also results from other DNA sequences found in this sample. This chain links TRBV5-1 with TRBJ1-5; perhaps TRBD1 as D (5 bases). The CDR3 loop spans 15 amino acids. The germline V gene encodes CDR1 SGHRS and CDR2 YFSETQ. Trimming pared 0 bases from V and 0 bases from J, leaving 7 bases between. CDR3 DNA: TGCGCCAGCAGCTTGGATACAGGTAGCAATCAGCCCCAGCATTTT. Translated: CASSLDTGSNQPQHF.

This clone was observed a single time. V gene TRBV25-1 combines with J gene TRBJ2-2, with 7 bases that match TRBD2. Germline trimming cut 1 base from V and 0 bases from J; bases unmatched to any gene: 8. The length of the CDR3 is 18 residues. In germline, CDR1 is MGHDK, CDR2 SYGVNS. CDR3 amino acids: CASSESPGLKSNTGELFF. The CDR3 DNA reads as TGTGCCAGCAGTGAATCCCCGGGACTAAAATCGAACACCGGGGAGCTGTTTTTT.

V is TRBV27 and J is TRBJ2-2; TRBD2 is a possible D gene (6 bases). Trimming pared 6 bases from V and 5 bases from J, leaving 19 bases between. CDR1 and CDR2 (germline): MNHEY, SMNVEV (reference sequence). The CDR3 is 16 amino acids. CDR3 nucleotides: TGTGCCAGCAGCCTACTCAGCCCTGGAGGGACCGGGGAGCTGTTTTTT. Protein product: CASSLLSPGGTGELFF.

The chain has TRBV5-1 and TRBJ2-7, with a possible D match to TRBD2 (5 bases). CDR1 and CDR2 (germline): SGHRS, YFSETQ. CDR3 length: 11 amino acids. V was shortened by 0 bases and J by 9 bases, with 7 bases between the two germline ends. The CDR3 loop reads CASSLEEVQYF. In nucleotides, the CDR3 is TGCGCCAGCAGCTTGGAGGAGGTGCAGTACTTC.

The chain combines TRBV6-5 with TRBJ1-5, with D perhaps matching TRBD1 (6 bases). Trimming took 7 bases from V and 1 from J, leaving 14 bases between them. The CDR3 runs 15 residues. The germline CDR1 and CDR2 sequences are MNHEY and SVGAGI. CDR3 nucleotides: TGTGCCAGCACTTCGAGCCAGGGGAGCAATCAGCCCCAGCATTTT. The encoded protein is CASTSSQGSNQPQHF.

The chain employs TRBV7-2 and TRBJ2-7; 8 bases match TRBD2. Germline trimming cut 4 bases from V and 2 bases from J; bases unmatched to any gene: 7. The germline V gene has CDR1 SGHTA and CDR2 FQGNSA. The CDR3 has 15 amino acids. The CDR3 DNA reads TGTGCCAGCAGCTCAGGAACTAGCGGTACCTACGAGCAGTACTTC. Residues: CASSSGTSGTYEQYF.

In its sample, this clone was seen a few times. The CDR3 DNA reads as TGCAGCGTTATACGGACTAGCGGGAGCAATGAGCAGTTCTTC. Protein product: CSVIRTSGSNEQFF. The chain combines TRBV29-1 with TRBJ2-1; 13 nucleotides agree with TRBD2. The CDR3 runs to 14 residues. Trimming took 5 bases from V and 6 from J; bases not matched to a gene: 4. Germline CDR1 SQVTM, CDR2 ANQGSEA.

This chain joins TRBV6-1 and TRBJ1-4, with D possibly matching TRBD1 (6 bases). From germline, CDR1 is MNHNS and CDR2 SASEGT. The CDR3 runs 16 residues. Trimming took 0 bases from V and 8 from J, leaving 16 bases between them. As DNA, the CDR3 is TGTGCCAGCAGTGAAGCTAAGGGGGTCTCTTCGGAAAAACTGTTTTTT. Translated, it gives CASSEAKGVSSEKLFF.

The chain joins TRBV28 to TRBJ2-7; 8 bases fit TRBD2. Germline V CDR1 and CDR2: MDHEN, SYDVKM. V was clipped by 4 bases and J by 5 bases; unmatched bases: 13. CDR3 length: 16 amino acids. In DNA form, the CDR3 reads TGTGCCAGCAGTTCGCCGCATCTAGCGGGTCTAGACGAGCAGTACTTC. It codes for CASSSPHLAGLDEQYF.

A few counts support this clone. The genes are TRBV5-1 and TRBJ2-2; 8 bases agree with TRBD2. CDR3 size: 16 residues. V gave up 5 bases and J gave up 7 bases; unmatched junction bases: 13. Germline loops: CDR1 SGHRS, CDR2 YFSETQ. The CDR3 reads CASRPGQLAGVGELFF. In DNA, the CDR3 is TGCGCCAGCAGACCGGGGCAGCTAGCGGGCGTCGGGGAGCTGTTTTTT.

This clone has a handful of counts. V and J are TRBV4-3 and TRBJ2-2; 13 positions match TRBD2. Germline-derived CDR1 and CDR2 are LGHNA and YSLEER. The trim removed 4 bases at V and 6 bases at J, leaving 5 bases unmatched. The CDR3 is 16 amino acids. The CDR3 nucleotides read TGCGCCAGCAGCCCCCGACTAGCGGGAGGTTCCGGGGAGCTGTTTTTT. Its translation is CASSPRLAGGSGELFF.

The chain combines TRBV7-2 with TRBJ2-7; 7 bases agree with TRBD1. The trim removed 5 bases at V and 12 bases at J, leaving 13 bases unmatched. The CDR3 has 13 residues. Germline V gives CDR1 SGHTA, CDR2 FQGNSA. The CDR3 reads CASSPLRGQRLYF. CDR3 DNA: TGTGCCAGCAGCCCCCTAAGGGGACAGCGTCTGTACTTC. Full variable domain (outside the CDR3, taken from reference TRBV7-2 and TRBJ2-7): GAGVSQSPSNKVTEKGKDVELRCDPISGHTALYWYRQSLGQGLEFLIYFQGNSAPDKSGLPSDRFSAERTGGSVSTLTIQRTQQEDSAVYLCASSPLRGQRLYFGPGTRLTVT.

The chain uses TRBV4-1 and TRBJ1-6; D gene ambiguous. The CDR3 covers 15 residues. CDR1 is MGHRA and CDR2 is YSYEKL in the germline V gene. V lost 1 base and J lost 5, with 9 bases in between. In nucleotides, the CDR3 is TGCGCCAGCAGCCAAGTGCGACAAGATAATTCACCCCTCCACTTT. Protein: CASSQVRQDNSPLHF.

The chain couples TRBV9 to TRBJ1-1; D ambiguous. The CDR3 has 13 amino acids. The ends were cut back, 0 bases at V and 0 bases at J, with 3 bases in the middle. Germline CDR1 is SGDLS and CDR2 is YYNGEE. The CDR3 DNA is TGTGCCAGCAGCGTAGCTCTGAACACTGAAGCTTTCTTT. Protein product: CASSVALNTEAFF. The entire variable domain, with the rest obtained from reference TRBV9 and TRBJ1-1, is as follows: DSGVTQTPKHLITATGQRVTLRCSPRSGDLSVYWYQQSLDQGLQFLIQYYNGEERAKGNILERFSAQQFPDLHSELNLSSLELGDSALYFCASSVALNTEAFFGQGTRLTVV.